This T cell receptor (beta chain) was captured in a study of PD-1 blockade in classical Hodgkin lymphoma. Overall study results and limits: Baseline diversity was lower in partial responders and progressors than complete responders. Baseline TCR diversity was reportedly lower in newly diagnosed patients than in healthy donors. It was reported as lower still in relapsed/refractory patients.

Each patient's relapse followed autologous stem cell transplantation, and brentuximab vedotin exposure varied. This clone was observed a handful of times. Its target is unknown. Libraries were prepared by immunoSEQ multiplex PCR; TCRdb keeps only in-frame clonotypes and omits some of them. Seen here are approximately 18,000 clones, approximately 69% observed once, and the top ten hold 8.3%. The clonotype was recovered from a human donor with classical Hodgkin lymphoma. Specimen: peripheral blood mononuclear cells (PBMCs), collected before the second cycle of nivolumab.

The CDR3 region is CASSGGVNQPQHF. For the CDR3, the DNA is TGTGCCAGCAGCGGGGGGGTCAATCAGCCCCAGCATTTT. This rearrangement joins TRBV7-6 to TRBJ1-5, with D perhaps TRBD1 (5 bases). Germline CDR1 is SGHVS and CDR2 is FNYEAQ. The CDR3 has 13 amino acids. Trimming left V 5 bases short and J 3 bases short, with 8 bases between.